Presented here are 29 T cell receptor delta chains from one specimen sequenced in a study of Vδ1+ human thymocytes. Study-level points and caveats: Thymic TRG and TRD repertoires appeared highly polyclonal.

Their antigens remain unidentified. RNA was extracted from the cells and then reverse transcribed. The CDR3 regions were amplified by multiplex PCR from V-gene primers to a constant-region primer. TCRdb called clones from the multiplex PCR reads again using CATT. The table records roughly 50,000 delta-chain clones, approximately 16% of them present only once. The specimen was Vdelta1+ gamma-delta thymocytes from the thymus. The subset was: FACS-sorted CD3+ TCRalphabeta- TCRVdelta1+ TCRVdelta2- thymocytes. These receptor sequences come from a boy less than two years old who had congenital heart surgery.

This chain uses TRDV1 with TRDJ1; D not certain. The V end was cut by 5 bases, the J end by 2 bases, with 12 bases between. CDR1 and CDR2 (germline): TSWWSYY, QGS. The CDR3 is 14 amino acids. The CDR3 is CALGIPVDTDKLIF. As DNA, the CDR3 is TGTGCTCTTGGGATCCCGGTGGATACCGATAAACTCATCTTT.

The chain joins TRDV1 to TRDJ1; TRDD3 aligns across 11 bases. The CDR3 is 23 residues long. The junction had 28 bases not matched to a gene; V was cut back by 5 bases and J by 2 bases. Per the germline V gene, CDR1 is TSWWSYY and CDR2 is QGS. The CDR3 is CALGRPSSFWGIRGRGTTDKLIF. The CDR3 nucleotides are TGTGCTCTTGGGAGGCCTTCCTCCTTTTGGGGGATACGGGGCCGGGGAACAACCGATAAACTCATCTTT.

The chain employs TRDV1 and TRDJ1; possible D gene TRDD3, 8 bases. CDR3 length: 21 amino acids. Germline V gene data show CDR1 as TSWWSYY and CDR2 as QGS. V lost 3 bases, J lost 5 bases, and 34 bases lay in between. For the CDR3, the DNA is TGTGCTCTTGGGGAGACTATAATTCCTACTGGGGGTCCCAGGGGATTTGATAAACTCATCTTT. This codes for CALGETIIPTGGPRGFDKLIF.

The chain joins TRDV1 to TRDJ1, with 7 bases aligning to TRDD3. V was clipped by 7 bases and J by 4 bases; unmatched bases: 15. Germline CDR1 and CDR2: TSWWSYY and QGS. This CDR3 is built from 16 residues. CDR3 loop: CALVGRTGARGDKLIF. In DNA form, the CDR3 reads TGTGCTCTTGTGGGCCGGACTGGGGCGAGGGGCGATAAACTCATCTTT.

In its sample, this clone was seen a few times. This chain joins TRDV1 and TRDJ1, with 10 bases matching TRDD3. The CDR3 has 21 amino acids. Trimming at V came to 0 bases and at J to 0 bases, leaving 16 bases not matched to a gene. Germline assignment: CDR1 TSWWSYY and CDR2 QGS. The CDR3 protein is CALGELIGRLTGGSYTDKLIF. In nucleotides, the CDR3 is TGTGCTCTTGGGGAACTAATTGGCAGGCTGACTGGGGGATCGTACACCGATAAACTCATCTTT.

The V gene is TRDV2, the J gene TRDJ1; the match to TRDD3 covers 9 bases. The CDR3 is 17 residues long. CDR1 and CDR2 (germline): GEAIGNYY, EKD. V was clipped by 1 base and J by 0 bases; unmatched bases: 8. The DNA for the CDR3 is TGTGCCTGTGACACTGAATGGGGGATAACGTACACCGATAAACTCATCTTT. It codes for CACDTEWGITYTDKLIF.

This sequence joins TRDV1 and TRDJ1, with 13 bases that match TRDD3. Germline V gene data show CDR1 as TSWWSYY and CDR2 as QGS. The CDR3 runs 22 residues. Losses at the gene ends were 0 bases for V and 8 bases for J; bases not matched to a gene: 24. CDR3 DNA: TGTGCTCTTGGGGAACTATTGTCCTTGACTACGTACCAACTGGGGGATACGGGAAAACTCATCTTT. This codes for CALGELLSLTTYQLGDTGKLIF.

This clone has more than one count but fewer than ten. J is TRDJ1 and V is TRDV1; 9 positions match TRDD3. The germline gives CDR1 TSWWSYY, CDR2 QGS. Germline trimming cut 0 bases from V and 0 bases from J; bases unmatched to any gene: 26. This CDR3 is built from 24 residues. The CDR3 loop is CALGELRVLPTWYWGNPYTDKLIF. CDR3 DNA: TGTGCTCTTGGGGAACTGCGGGTCCTACCTACTTGGTACTGGGGGAATCCGTACACCGATAAACTCATCTTT.

This clone has more than one count but fewer than ten. The V and J genes are TRDV1 and TRDJ1, with 11 positions matching TRDD3. The CDR3 contains 18 residues. Trimming cost V 5 bases and J 2 bases; bases outside gene matches: 13. Germline V gene data show CDR1 as TSWWSYY and CDR2 as QGS. CDR3 residues: CALGNPPIGGYGTDKLIF. In DNA, the CDR3 is TGTGCTCTTGGGAACCCCCCCATTGGGGGATACGGAACCGATAAACTCATCTTT.

This clone was seen a handful of times. The chain recombines TRDV1 with TRDJ1, with 11 nucleotides matching TRDD3. CDR1 and CDR2 (germline): TSWWSYY, QGS. The V and J ends lost 3 bases and 0 bases, in that order; junction bases with no gene match: 30. CDR3 size: 25 residues. DNA of the CDR3: TGTGCTCTTGGGGAGGACGTACCCCGGAGGCGCGCTTTGGCTATACTGGGGGATAACACCGATAAACTCATCTTT. The encoded protein is CALGEDVPRRRALAILGDNTDKLIF.

This clone was recorded a few times. The chain has TRDV1 and TRDJ1; a weak D match, TRDD3 (7 bases). The length of the CDR3 is 19 residues. Trimming removed 1 base from V and 1 base from J, with 22 bases in between. Germline V gene lookup returns CDR1 TSWWSYY and CDR2 QGS. The CDR3 DNA follows: TGTGCTCTTGGGGAACCCTTCCGAGGACTGGGGCCAATCACCGATAAACTCATCTTT. Its protein is CALGEPFRGLGPITDKLIF.

J is TRDJ1 and V is TRDV1, with 7 bases lining up with TRDD3. CDR3 length: 21 residues. The V segment lost 0 bases and the J segment 0 bases; nucleotides outside the gene matches: 19. Germline assignment: CDR1 TSWWSYY and CDR2 QGS. CDR3 in amino acids: CALGELDLRLYWGRYTDKLIF. The CDR3 region has the DNA TGTGCTCTTGGGGAACTAGACCTACGGTTGTACTGGGGTCGGTACACCGATAAACTCATCTTT.

This chain connects TRDV1 to TRDJ1; 13 bases are a match to TRDD3. V trimming: 4 bases; J trimming: 4 bases; junction bases outside the gene matches: 18. Germline V gene data show CDR1 as TSWWSYY and CDR2 as QGS. The CDR3 has 20 residues. CDR3 protein: CALGATVTYWGIRPFDKLIF. The DNA of the CDR3 is TGTGCTCTTGGGGCCACCGTTACGTACTGGGGGATACGTCCATTCGATAAACTCATCTTT.

The rearrangement uses TRDV1 and TRDJ1, with unresolved D. Trimming pared 2 bases from V and 11 bases from J, leaving 21 bases between. CDR3 length equals 15 residues. Germline values: CDR1 TSWWSYY, CDR2 QGS. CDR3 coding DNA: TGTGCTCTTGGGGAATCCCGTATCCCATCAGGGAGGCTCATCTTT. Translation gives CALGESRIPSGRLIF.

This clone was observed a few times. This chain joins TRDV1 and TRDJ1; D is undetermined. The CDR3 length is 13 residues. The germline V gene encodes CDR1 TSWWSYY and CDR2 QGS. The V end lost 6 bases, the J end lost 0 bases, and 8 bases lay between the germline ends. Written as DNA, the CDR3 is TGTGCTCTTGGCCCCACTCACACCGATAAACTCATCTTT. This encodes CALGPTHTDKLIF.

There are a few counts of this clone. The chain couples TRDV1 to TRDJ1, with 10 bases matching TRDD3. V lost 2 bases to trimming and J lost 3 bases; unmatched junction nucleotides: 12. Germline values: CDR1 TSWWSYY, CDR2 QGS. The CDR3 has 18 amino acids. The CDR3 DNA reads TGTGCTCTTGGGGAATTCTACCTACTTGGGGGATACCCCGATAAACTCATCTTT. Protein sequence: CALGEFYLLGGYPDKLIF.

V and J are TRDV1 and TRDJ1; possible D gene TRDD3, 5 bases. Trimming cost V 1 base and J 4 bases, with 22 bases left between them. The CDR3 has 18 amino acids. The germline gives CDR1 TSWWSYY, CDR2 QGS. CDR3 amino acids: CALGEQAGVRWNDDKLIF. The CDR3 DNA is TGTGCTCTTGGGGAACAAGCGGGGGTTAGGTGGAATGACGATAAACTCATCTTT.

The rearrangement uses TRDV1 and TRDJ1; 11 nucleotides line up with TRDD3. This CDR3 comprises 20 residues. Looked up from germline, CDR1 is TSWWSYY and CDR2 is QGS. Germline trimming cut 2 bases from V and 2 bases from J; bases unmatched to any gene: 16. CDR3 sequence reads: CALGEDSPWGIPLSTDKLIF. The CDR3 DNA sequence: TGTGCTCTTGGGGAAGACTCCCCCTGGGGGATACCCCTGAGTACCGATAAACTCATCTTT.

This clone was counted at least ten times. The V call is TRDV2, the J call TRDJ1, with D uncertain. Germline CDR1 is GEAIGNYY and CDR2 is EKD. The CDR3 sequence is 11 residues long. The V gene lost 5 bases and the J gene lost 5 bases, with 8 bases spanning the gap. The chain's CDR3 is CACVPRDKLIF. DNA of the CDR3: TGTGCCTGTGTCCCAAGGGATAAACTCATCTTT.

The chain combines TRDV1 with TRDJ1; TRDD3 matches at 7 bases. This CDR3 is 22 amino acids long. The ends lost 0 bases at V and 0 bases at J; junction bases unmatched: 22. Germline-derived CDR1 and CDR2 are TSWWSYY and QGS. The CDR3 here is CALGELRINTRGILPYTDKLIF. CDR3 nucleotides: TGTGCTCTTGGGGAACTGAGGATCAATACACGAGGGATACTCCCGTACACCGATAAACTCATCTTT.

The chain joins TRDV3 to TRDJ1, with TRDD3 matching 8 bases. The CDR3 covers 21 residues. Germline CDR1 is TVYSNPD and CDR2 is GDNSRS (reference sequence). Trimming took 0 bases from V and 0 from J; bases not matched to a gene: 24. The CDR3 region has the DNA TGTGCCTTTAGGTGCCGCATCCACTGTTACTGGGGGTTTCGGTACACCGATAAACTCATCTTT. Its protein product is CAFRCRIHCYWGFRYTDKLIF. Supplemented by reference TRDV3 and TRDJ1, the full variable domain reads CDKVTQSSPDQTVASGSEVVLLCTYDTVYSNPDLFWYRIRPDYSFQFVFYGDNSRSEGADFTQGRFSVKHILTQKAFHLVISPVRTEDSATYYCAFRCRIHCYWGFRYTDKLIFGKGTRVTVEP.

The chain uses TRDV1 and TRDJ1; TRDD3 matches 7 bases. The V and J ends lost 2 bases and 4 bases, in that order; junction bases with no gene match: 25. Germline V gene sequence: CDR1 TSWWSYY, CDR2 QGS. The CDR3 loop spans 21 amino acids. CDR3 region: CALGEVPGEKYWGSHYDKLIF. The DNA for the CDR3 is TGTGCTCTTGGGGAAGTTCCTGGCGAGAAGTACTGGGGATCCCATTACGATAAACTCATCTTT.

In its sample, this clone was seen a few times. The V gene is TRDV1, the J gene TRDJ1; D call uncertain. V was shortened by 1 base and J by 1 base, with 7 bases between the two germline ends. Germline assignment: CDR1 TSWWSYY and CDR2 QGS. The CDR3 length is 14 residues. The CDR3 sequence: CALGEPQFTDKLIF. CDR3 nucleotide sequence: TGTGCTCTTGGGGAACCCCAATTCACCGATAAACTCATCTTT.

This sequence joins TRDV3 and TRDJ1; tentative D call: TRDD2 (5 bases). This CDR3 is 12 amino acids long. Trimming removed 3 bases from V and 2 bases from J, with 10 bases in between. Germline V gives CDR1 TVYSNPD, CDR2 GDNSRS (reference sequence). CDR3 sequence (DNA): TGTGCCTTCCTACTCTCAACCGATAAACTCATCTTT. This codes for CAFLLSTDKLIF. Filled out from reference TRDV3 and TRDJ1, the complete variable domain reads CDKVTQSSPDQTVASGSEVVLLCTYDTVYSNPDLFWYRIRPDYSFQFVFYGDNSRSEGADFTQGRFSVKHILTQKAFHLVISPVRTEDSATYYCAFLLSTDKLIFGKGTRVTVEP.

This clone was counted only a few times. J is TRDJ1 and V is TRDV1; weak D call: TRDD2 (5 bases). The CDR3 loop spans 16 amino acids. V was cut by 0 bases and J by 1 base, with 12 bases left in between. Germline lookup yields CDR1 TSWWSYY and CDR2 QGS. Here the CDR3 DNA reads TGTGCTCTTGGGGAACTCCTACGAAGGGGCACCGATAAACTCATCTTT. Residues: CALGELLRRGTDKLIF.

This clone came up a few times. This chain joins TRDV1 and TRDJ1, with D maybe TRDD2 (6 bases). The CDR3 is made up of 21 amino acids. The germline gives CDR1 TSWWSYY, CDR2 QGS. V lost 4 bases, J lost 0 bases, and 30 bases lay in between. The CDR3 region has the DNA TGTGCTCTTGGGGGCCTCCTTCCCCCTCTGTCCGGGGGTCCGTACACCGATAAACTCATCTTT. Its protein product is CALGGLLPPLSGGPYTDKLIF.

This clone was seen a handful of times. The chain combines TRDV1 with TRDJ1, with D tentatively TRDD3 (5 bases). This CDR3 spans 18 amino acids. Germline CDR1 and CDR2: TSWWSYY and QGS. The V gene lost 1 base and the J gene lost 0 bases, with 18 bases spanning the gap. The CDR3 loop reads CALGEPQHRGHYTDKLIF. The CDR3 DNA reads as TGTGCTCTTGGGGAACCACAGCATCGGGGGCACTACACCGATAAACTCATCTTT.

The chain couples TRDV1 to TRDJ1; D unclear. Trimming removed 4 bases at V and 10 bases at J, with 10 bases between. The CDR3 contains 11 residues. From germline, CDR1 is TSWWSYY and CDR2 QGS. The DNA for the CDR3 is TGTGCTCTTGGGGGGCAGATGTCACTCATCTTT. It translates to CALGGQMSLIF.

This clone was seen more than once but under ten times. This chain links TRDV1 with TRDJ1; D gene ambiguous. This CDR3 spans 19 amino acids. Per the germline V gene, CDR1 is TSWWSYY and CDR2 is QGS. Trimming took off 5 bases at V and 0 bases at J, with 25 bases between the two ends. In DNA form, the CDR3 reads TGTGCTCTTGGGCCCCAGTTGGTCCACGGCCGTACGTACACCGATAAACTCATCTTT. Translating gives CALGPQLVHGRTYTDKLIF.